This T cell receptor beta chain was identified in a study of Ad26.COV2.S vaccination and SARS-CoV-2 variants. Using immunoSEQ multiplex PCR, the repertoire was profiled, and TCRdb retains in-frame clones only, with some absent. Here the sample spans some 350,000 clones, around 84% being singletons. This clone was seen a single time. The target antigen is unknown. V lost 5 bases and J lost 8; bases outside the gene matches: 23. The germline CDR1 and CDR2 sequences are MNHEY and SMNVEV (reference sequence). The CDR3 is 20 residues long. Treatment defined: around 19 received Ad26.COV2.S at low or high dose, single or two shots; about 5 received placebo; per-sample allocation not given. It was on day 63 after the first vaccine or placebo injection that samples were taken. Study-level findings and limits: Measures of TCR breadth and depth may have fallen short of total T cell responses.

The sequences come from peripheral blood, collected in a trial of Ad26.COV2.S vaccine versus placebo. This TCR came from a person between 18 and 65 years old who received the Ad26.COV2.S COVID-19 vaccine or a placebo. V gene TRBV27 combines with J gene TRBJ2-1; TRBD2 matches 11 bases. DNA of the CDR3: TGTGCCAGCAGTCCTAGTCGGGGACTAGCGGCAGGTCGTGAGGTCGATGAGCAGTTCTTC. Translating it yields CASSPSRGLAAGREVDEQFF.